The 31 T cell receptor beta chains below were found in one sample sequenced in a study of blood T cell repertoires in COVID-19. Measured with immunoSEQ multiplex PCR; TCRdb has only the in-frame clones, and not every one. Among fewer than 250,000 clones listed, roughly 84% were seen once. The source material was PBMCs or T cells enriched from blood (not recorded which). Receptors originate from a woman younger than 45 who had been exposed to COVID-19.

CDR3 sequence (DNA): TGTGCCACCCACCGGGGGGGGATAGGCTATGGCTACACCTTC. Its translation is CATHRGGIGYGYTF. This chain joins TRBV15 and TRBJ1-2; tentatively, D is TRBD1 (5 bases). The V gene's germline CDR1 is LNHNV and CDR2 YYDKDF (reference sequence). The length of the CDR3 is 14 residues. V dropped 8 bases and J dropped 4 bases, with 17 bases sitting between them.

The chain uses TRBV6-5 and TRBJ1-6, with D maybe TRBD1 (5 bases). Trimming took off 10 bases at V and 0 bases at J, with 10 bases between the two ends. Germline CDR1 reads MNHEY; CDR2 reads SVGAGI. This CDR3 spans 14 amino acids. The CDR3 region is CATGESSYNSPLHF. For the CDR3, the DNA is TGTGCCACGGGGGAGAGCTCCTATAATTCACCCCTCCACTTT.

The chain is built from TRBV10-2 and TRBJ2-3; no clear D. Trimming pared 5 bases from V and 1 base from J, leaving 16 bases between. CDR1 is WSHSY, CDR2 SAAADI, per germline. The CDR3 has 16 residues. The CDR3 coding sequence is TGCGCCAGCAGTAACCCGGTGAATGAGGGCACAGATACGCAGTATTTT. Protein product: CASSNPVNEGTDTQYF.

The chain has TRBV5-1 and TRBJ1-2; 12 nucleotides agree with TRBD1. Germline lookup yields CDR1 SGHRS and CDR2 YFSETQ. J was trimmed by 1 base and V by 5 bases; bases with no gene match: 12. CDR3 length: 18 residues. The CDR3 region has the DNA TGCGCCAGCAGTGGAGAGGGGGACAGGGGGCGCGGTAACTATGGCTACACCTTC. Amino acids: CASSGEGDRGRGNYGYTF.

The chain links TRBV7-8 to TRBJ2-1, with D possibly matching TRBD1 (5 bases). This CDR3 region has 14 residues. V was pared by 2 bases and J by 4 bases, with 9 bases between. Per the germline V gene, CDR1 is SGHVS and CDR2 is FQNEAQ. DNA of the CDR3: TGTGCCAGCAGCTTAATAAACAGGTACAATGAGCAGTTCTTC. Amino acid sequence: CASSLINRYNEQFF.

The rearrangement links TRBV19 to TRBJ2-7, with a possible D match to TRBD2 (6 bases). Germline V CDR1 and CDR2: LNHDA, SQIVND (reference sequence). The CDR3 covers 12 residues. V gave up 6 bases and J gave up 6 bases, with 12 bases separating them. This CDR3 is CASREGIGEQYF. In DNA, the CDR3 is TGTGCCAGTAGGGAGGGGATCGGCGAGCAGTACTTC.

The chain carries TRBV7-9 and TRBJ1-6; D is uncertain. The V gene's germline CDR1 is SEHNR and CDR2 FQNEAQ (reference sequence). Trimming shortened V by 3 bases and J by 7 bases, and 4 bases separated the two germline ends. The CDR3 spans 12 residues. The CDR3: CASSFINSPLHF. The CDR3 nucleotides are TGTGCCAGCAGCTTTATCAATTCACCCCTCCACTTT.

This clone was counted once. V usage is TRBV4-1 and J usage is TRBJ1-1; 8 nucleotides line up with TRBD1. CDR3 length: 15 amino acids. The V gene's germline CDR1 is MGHRA and CDR2 YSYEKL. The V gene end was trimmed by 5 bases and the J gene end by 5 bases; junction bases not matched to a gene: 10. CDR3 sequence: CASSSGQGIETEAFF. As DNA, the CDR3 is TGCGCCAGCAGCTCAGGACAGGGCATAGAGACTGAAGCTTTCTTT.

This clone was seen once. This rearrangement joins TRBV29-1 to TRBJ2-4; D gene ambiguous. Trimming removed 7 bases from V and 7 bases from J, with 14 bases in between. Germline CDR1 and CDR2: SQVTM and ANQGSEA. The length of the CDR3 is 12 residues. CDR3 coding DNA: TGCAGCGGTACTATTAATTGGAACATTCAGTACTTC. Translated, it gives CSGTINWNIQYF.

This chain connects TRBV10-3 to TRBJ2-6; D may be TRBD2 (6 bases). This CDR3 spans 20 amino acids. Germline CDR1 and CDR2: ENHRY and SYGVKD. Trimming left V 3 bases short and J 1 base short, with 22 bases between. The CDR3, as DNA: TGTGCCATCAGTGACCAGACAGCTATGGGAGGAATTTCTGGGGCCAACGTCCTGACTTTC. Amino acid sequence: CAISDQTAMGGISGANVLTF.

The CDR3 region has the DNA TGTGCCTCTGAGAGCTCCTATAATTCACCCCTCCACTTT. It encodes CASESSYNSPLHF. This chain links TRBV30 with TRBJ1-6; the D is unclear. The CDR3 is made up of 13 amino acids. Germline V gene lookup returns CDR1 GTSNPN and CDR2 SVGIG (reference sequence). Trimming removed 7 bases from V and 0 bases from J, with 7 bases in between.

The chain has TRBV11-2 and TRBJ1-6, with a weak D call TRBD1 (6 bases). The V gene's germline CDR1 is SGHAT and CDR2 FQNNGV. Trimming stripped 6 bases from V and 7 bases from J, with 13 bases between. The CDR3 sequence is 14 residues long. CDR3 residues: CASRKRGGNSPLHF. The CDR3 DNA reads TGTGCCAGCAGGAAAAGGGGGGGAAATTCACCCCTCCACTTT. Together with reference TRBV11-2 and TRBJ1-6, the CDR3 gives the full variable domain: EAGVAQSPRYKIIEKRQSVAFWCNPISGHATLYWYQQILGQGPKLLIQFQNNGVVDDSQLPKDRFSAERLKGVDSTLKIQPAKLEDSAVYLCASRKRGGNSPLHFGNGTRLTVT.

The chain joins TRBV7-9 to TRBJ2-7; weak D call: TRBD2 (6 bases). Germline V lookup: CDR1 SEHNR, CDR2 FQNEAQ (reference sequence). The CDR3 has 16 amino acids. V lost 3 bases to trimming and J lost 0 bases, with 15 bases between them. CDR3 nucleotide sequence: TGTGCCAGCAGCTTTTCGTTGCGGGAAAGCTCCTACGAGCAGTACTTC. Its protein product is CASSFSLRESSYEQYF.

The rearrangement uses TRBV5-5 and TRBJ2-7; weak D call: TRBD1 (5 bases). V gave up 4 bases and J gave up 0 bases, with 14 bases separating them. Looked up from germline, CDR1 is SGHKS and CDR2 is YYEKEE (reference sequence). The CDR3 covers 15 residues. The CDR3 region has the DNA TGTGCCAGCAGCGATGGACACCCGTCCTCCTACGAGCAGTACTTC. This sequence encodes CASSDGHPSSYEQYF.

The chain has TRBV9 and TRBJ2-1; the match to TRBD1 covers 8 bases. The CDR3 contains 16 residues. CDR1 and CDR2 from the germline V gene are SGDLS and YYNGEE. Trimming cost V 4 bases and J 1 base; bases outside gene matches: 7. As DNA, the CDR3 is TGTGCCAGCAGCAGAGGACAGGGCGTGTCCTACAATGAGCAGTTCTTC. Its protein product is CASSRGQGVSYNEQFF.

The gene calls are TRBV6-2 or TRBV6-3 and TRBJ2-3, with D perhaps matching TRBD1 (6 bases). With 2 bases removed from V and 3 bases from J, the gap between germline ends came to 9 bases. The CDR3 has 14 residues. The V gene's germline CDR1 is MNHEY and CDR2 SVGEGT. The CDR3 protein is CASSYMGATDTQYF. CDR3 in DNA: TGTGCCAGCAGTTACATGGGGGCGACAGATACGCAGTATTTT.

This chain links TRBV5-4 with TRBJ1-2; tentatively, D is TRBD1 (5 bases). Germline V gene lookup returns CDR1 SGHNT and CDR2 YYREEE (reference sequence). This CDR3 is built from 14 residues. V dropped 2 bases and J dropped 1 base, with 9 bases sitting between them. CDR3 sequence: CASSFGGINYGYTF. The CDR3 nucleotides read TGTGCCAGCAGCTTCGGGGGGATTAACTATGGCTACACCTTC. Full variable domain (remainder filled in from reference TRBV5-4 and TRBJ1-2): ETGVTQSPTHLIKTRGQQVTLRCSSQSGHNTVSWYQQALGQGPQFIFQYYREEENGRGNFPPRFSGLQFPNYSSELNVNALELDDSALYLCASSFGGINYGYTFGSGTRLTVV.

The CDR3 nucleotides read TGTGCCAGCAGTCGTGGCCCTAATGAAAAACTGTTTTTT. This gives the protein CASSRGPNEKLFF. The chain links TRBV6-4 to TRBJ1-4; D not resolved. The V end lost 5 bases, the J end lost 3 bases, and 7 bases lay between the germline ends. This CDR3 is built from 13 residues. CDR1 and CDR2 from the germline V gene are MRHNA and SNTAGT.

The V call is TRBV5-6, the J call TRBJ2-3, with 13 bases matching TRBD2. Trimming took 0 bases from V and 0 from J; bases not matched to a gene: 7. Germline CDR1 SGHDT, CDR2 YYEEEE. The CDR3 spans 19 residues. For the CDR3, the DNA is TGTGCCAGCAGCTTGGGGGGACTAGCGGGGAGACCTAGCACAGATACGCAGTATTTT. Protein: CASSLGGLAGRPSTDTQYF.

This rearrangement joins TRBV7-9 to TRBJ2-1, with 12 bases lining up with TRBD1. From germline, CDR1 is SEHNR and CDR2 FQNEAQ (reference sequence). This CDR3 region has 12 residues. Germline trimming cut 8 bases from V and 14 bases from J; bases unmatched to any gene: 7. The CDR3 DNA sequence: TGTGCCAGCCGGGACAGGGGGCCGCAGGAGTTCTTC. Translation: CASRDRGPQEFF.

This rearrangement joins TRBV9 to TRBJ1-1; D not certain. Germline CDR1 SGDLS, CDR2 YYNGEE. Trimming removed 0 bases at V and 3 bases at J, with 6 bases between. The CDR3 consists of 13 residues. CDR3 loop: CASSVGGYTEAFF. The CDR3 DNA sequence: TGTGCCAGCAGCGTAGGAGGGTACACTGAAGCTTTCTTT.

This sequence joins TRBV14 and TRBJ1-6; no reliable D call. Trimming took off 3 bases at V and 0 bases at J, with 3 bases between the two ends. Germline CDR1 and CDR2: SGHDN and FVKESK. The CDR3 is 14 residues long. Here the CDR3 DNA reads TGTGCCAGCAGCCATAACTCCTATAATTCACCCCTCCACTTT. Encoded protein: CASSHNSYNSPLHF.

The chain recombines TRBV5-4 with TRBJ1-6; 8 nucleotides align to TRBD1. The junction had 15 bases not matched to a gene; V was cut back by 3 bases and J by 7 bases. CDR3 length: 18 residues. Germline-derived CDR1 and CDR2 are SGHNT and YYREEE (reference sequence). In DNA form, the CDR3 reads TGTGCCAGCAGCTCCAACATAGCAGGGGGCGGGAAGAATTCACCCCTCCACTTT. Residues: CASSSNIAGGGKNSPLHF.

The chain links TRBV19 to TRBJ2-1, with 8 bases aligning to TRBD2. Germline CDR1 LNHDA, CDR2 SQIVND (reference sequence). V trimming: 1 base; J trimming: 7 bases; junction bases outside the gene matches: 3. The CDR3 is made up of 14 amino acids. Here the CDR3 DNA reads TGTGCCAGTAGTATAGTGGGCGGGGGGAATGAGCAGTTCTTC. Its protein product is CASSIVGGGNEQFF.

The V gene is TRBV7-2, the J gene TRBJ2-2, with D possibly TRBD1 on 7 matching bases. Germline CDR1 and CDR2: SGHTA and FQGNSA. The V gene lost 6 bases and the J gene lost 3 bases, with 17 bases spanning the gap. CDR3 length: 16 residues. DNA of the CDR3: TGTGCCAGCAGGGAAGGAGGGGGCGAGGACACCGGGGAGCTGTTTTTT. This codes for CASREGGGEDTGELFF.

J is TRBJ1-1 and V is TRBV20-1; no clear D gene. Trimming took 2 bases from V and 10 from J, leaving 11 bases between them. The CDR3 contains 11 residues. Looked up from germline, CDR1 is DFQATT and CDR2 is SNEGSKA (reference sequence). The CDR3 here is CSARIPGGAFF. The DNA of the CDR3 is TGCAGTGCTAGAATCCCCGGTGGAGCTTTCTTT.

The chain employs TRBV6-5 and TRBJ1-1, with D perhaps matching TRBD1 (6 bases). The length of the CDR3 is 13 residues. Looked up from germline, CDR1 is MNHEY and CDR2 is SVGAGI. Trimming cost V 7 bases and J 4 bases, with 13 bases left between them. The CDR3 DNA is TGTGCCAGCACCCTGGGGGCGGGCACTGAAGCTTTCTTT. It encodes CASTLGAGTEAFF.

CDR3 region: CASSLDRITDTQYF. The CDR3 nucleotides are TGCGCCAGCAGCTTGGACAGAATCACAGATACGCAGTATTTT. J is TRBJ2-3 and V is TRBV5-1, with D unclear. Trimming took off 0 bases at V and 2 bases at J, with 7 bases between the two ends. Looked up from germline, CDR1 is SGHRS and CDR2 is YFSETQ. The CDR3 has 14 amino acids.

The V gene is TRBV27, the J gene TRBJ2-3; 11 bases are a match to TRBD2. The V gene's germline CDR1 is MNHEY and CDR2 SMNVEV (reference sequence). The CDR3 covers 18 residues. V dropped 7 bases and J dropped 0; count of bases not matched to a gene: 12. The CDR3 protein is CASNEGLAVPSSTDTQYF. As DNA, the CDR3 is TGTGCCAGCAACGAGGGACTAGCGGTCCCCTCTAGCACAGATACGCAGTATTTT.

The chain links TRBV5-8 to TRBJ2-7; D is possibly TRBD1 (6 bases). From germline, CDR1 is SGHTS and CDR2 YDEGEE. Trimming cost V 2 bases and J 0 bases, with 9 bases left between them. The CDR3 loop spans 14 amino acids. CDR3 nucleotides: TGTGCCAGCAGCTTTGGGGGCAACTCCTACGAGCAGTACTTC. It yields the protein CASSFGGNSYEQYF.

The CDR3 DNA reads TGCGCCAGCAGCCAAATTACGGTCCAGGGTACTAATGAAAAACTGTTTTTT. It yields the protein CASSQITVQGTNEKLFF. V and J are TRBV4-1 and TRBJ1-4; D possibly corresponds to TRBD1 (5 bases). The CDR3 length is 17 residues. Looked up from germline, CDR1 is MGHRA and CDR2 is YSYEKL. V gave up 2 bases and J gave up 2 bases, with 15 bases separating them.